These T cell receptor beta chains were read from a single sample in a study of response to subunit inactivated influenza vaccine. Using its own MiXCR run on the RT-PCR reads, TCRdb lists one record per CDR3 protein. The sample yields some 500,000 distinct CDR3 sequences, 25% seen once. The sample in question was CD4+ T cells sorted from PBMCs, obtained around 5 days after vaccination. The receptors originated from a man between 50 and 59 years old who received an inactivated influenza vaccine. CDR3s include the opening cysteine and the closing phenylalanine or tryptophan. A D gene is named only where the DNA matches it firmly. The size field is filled for only some rows; it gives once, few, many or a size class.

j_call: TRBJ2-1; clone_size: -; v_call: TRBV24-1; d_call: TRBD2; cdr3_aa: CATGGGSLAGLSSYNEQFF; cdr3_nt: TGTGCCACCGGTGGGGGGAGTCTAGCGGGGTTGAGCTCCTACAATGAGCAGTTCTTC
j_call: TRBJ2-5; clone_size: -; v_call: TRBV4-1; d_call: -; cdr3_aa: CASSPGHGTQETQYF; cdr3_nt: TGCGCCAGCAGCCCTGGACACGGAACGCAAGAGACCCAGTACTTC
j_call: TRBJ2-5; clone_size: few; v_call: TRBV12-3/TRBV12-4; d_call: TRBD2; cdr3_aa: CASGAGVLFETQYF; cdr3_nt: TGTGCCAGCGGAGCGGGAGTGTTATTCGAGACCCAGTACTTC
j_call: TRBJ2-7; clone_size: few; v_call: TRBV28; d_call: -; cdr3_aa: CASSLTAQGRHEQYF; cdr3_nt: TGTGCCAGCAGTTTAACGGCGCAGGGAAGGCACGAGCAGTACTTC
j_call: TRBJ1-1; clone_size: -; v_call: TRBV15; d_call: -; cdr3_aa: CATSGPQGVGTEAFF; cdr3_nt: TGTGCCACCAGCGGTCCTCAGGGAGTCGGGACTGAAGCTTTCTTT
j_call: TRBJ1-5; clone_size: few; v_call: TRBV12-3/TRBV12-4; d_call: -; cdr3_aa: CASSPEVGNQPQHF; cdr3_nt: TGTGCCAGCAGTCCAGAAGTGGGCAATCAGCCCCAGCATTTT
j_call: TRBJ2-3; clone_size: -; v_call: TRBV10-3; d_call: TRBD1; cdr3_aa: CAIRQGARGTDTQYF; cdr3_nt: TGTGCCATCAGGCAGGGGGCGCGGGGCACAGATACGCAGTATTTT
j_call: TRBJ2-5; clone_size: few; v_call: TRBV28; d_call: -; cdr3_aa: CASPPGWLRAFQETQYF; cdr3_nt: TGTGCCAGCCCCCCGGGCTGGCTGAGGGCTTTTCAAGAGACCCAGTACTTC
j_call: TRBJ2-1; clone_size: few; v_call: TRBV5-1; d_call: TRBD2; cdr3_aa: CASSFVSGGAFNEQFF; cdr3_nt: TGCGCCAGCAGCTTCGTTAGCGGGGGGGCTTTCAATGAGCAGTTCTTC
j_call: TRBJ2-4; clone_size: few; v_call: TRBV5-6; d_call: -; cdr3_aa: CASRPQGPKNIQYF; cdr3_nt: TGTGCCAGCAGGCCACAGGGCCCCAAAAACATTCAGTACTTC
j_call: TRBJ2-7; clone_size: -; v_call: TRBV7-9; d_call: TRBD2; cdr3_aa: CASSLMGAGGSYEQYF; cdr3_nt: TGTGCCAGCAGCTTAATGGGGGCGGGAGGGTCCTACGAGCAGTACTTC
j_call: TRBJ1-5; clone_size: -; v_call: TRBV7-2; d_call: -; cdr3_aa: CASSGVLGSNQPQHF; cdr3_nt: TGTGCCAGCAGCGGAGTCTTGGGTAGCAATCAGCCCCAGCATTTT
j_call: TRBJ2-7; clone_size: few; v_call: TRBV6-5; d_call: -; cdr3_aa: CASSYTRDSQQYF; cdr3_nt: TGTGCCAGCAGTTACACAAGGGACTCTCAGCAGTACTTC
j_call: TRBJ2-4; clone_size: few; v_call: TRBV5-1; d_call: -; cdr3_aa: CASSPGGDAGLTKNIQYF; cdr3_nt: TGCGCCAGCAGCCCGGGCGGGGACGCCGGACTGACCAAAAACATTCAGTACTTC
j_call: TRBJ2-1; clone_size: -; v_call: TRBV20-1; d_call: TRBD2; cdr3_aa: CSARVAGGLGNEQFF; cdr3_nt: TGCAGTGCTAGAGTTGCGGGAGGACTGGGGAATGAGCAGTTCTTC
j_call: TRBJ2-3; clone_size: -; v_call: TRBV5-1; d_call: -; cdr3_aa: CASSLDGSTDTQYF; cdr3_nt: TGCGCCAGCAGCTTGGACGGGAGCACAGATACGCAGTATTTT
j_call: TRBJ1-1; clone_size: -; v_call: TRBV6-1; d_call: TRBD1; cdr3_aa: CASSLAKGQHVEAFF; cdr3_nt: TGTGCCAGCAGTCTCGCTAAGGGACAGCACGTTGAAGCTTTCTTT
j_call: TRBJ2-1; clone_size: many; v_call: TRBV11-2; d_call: -; cdr3_aa: CASRRSGSSYNEQFF; cdr3_nt: TGTGCCAGCCGCCGCTCCGGGAGCTCCTACAATGAGCAGTTCTTC
j_call: TRBJ2-7; clone_size: -; v_call: TRBV10-3; d_call: TRBD2; cdr3_aa: CAISSGAPTEQYF; cdr3_nt: TGTGCCATCAGTAGCGGGGCCCCTACGGAGCAGTACTTC
j_call: TRBJ2-5; clone_size: few; v_call: TRBV4-1; d_call: TRBD2; cdr3_aa: CASSRPGGGQETQYF; cdr3_nt: TGCGCCAGCAGCCGTCCCGGGGGGGGACAAGAGACCCAGTACTTC
j_call: TRBJ2-2; clone_size: -; v_call: TRBV7-2; d_call: TRBD1; cdr3_aa: CASRKGQVRTGELFF; cdr3_nt: TGTGCCAGCAGGAAGGGACAGGTCCGAACCGGGGAGCTGTTTTTT
j_call: TRBJ2-1; clone_size: few; v_call: TRBV4-3; d_call: -; cdr3_aa: CASSQAGSISYNEQFF; cdr3_nt: TGCGCCAGCAGCCAAGCTGGAAGCATCTCCTACAATGAGCAGTTCTTC
j_call: TRBJ2-1; clone_size: -; v_call: TRBV7-2; d_call: TRBD1; cdr3_aa: CASSLLGTGGYNEQFF; cdr3_nt: TGTGCCAGCAGCCTGCTCGGGACAGGGGGTTACAATGAGCAGTTCTTC
j_call: TRBJ2-2; clone_size: -; v_call: TRBV7-9; d_call: TRBD1; cdr3_aa: CASSPIGGTGDTGELFF; cdr3_nt: TGTGCCAGCAGCCCCATAGGGGGGACAGGGGACACCGGGGAGCTGTTTTTT
j_call: TRBJ2-3; clone_size: -; v_call: TRBV20-1; d_call: -; cdr3_aa: CSARGPPDTQYF; cdr3_nt: TGCAGTGCTAGAGGGCCGCCAGATACGCAGTATTTT
j_call: TRBJ1-1; clone_size: few; v_call: TRBV20-1; d_call: TRBD1; cdr3_aa: CSARGDSLGTEAFF; cdr3_nt: TGCAGTGCTAGAGGGGACAGCTTGGGCACTGAAGCTTTCTTT
j_call: TRBJ1-2; clone_size: -; v_call: TRBV6-6; d_call: -; cdr3_aa: CASSDSNYGYTF; cdr3_nt: TGTGCCAGCAGTGACAGTAACTATGGCTACACCTTC
j_call: TRBJ2-5; clone_size: -; v_call: TRBV7-2; d_call: -; cdr3_aa: CASSPRDRLYF; cdr3_nt: TGTGCCAGCAGCCCCCGGGACCGACTTTACTTC
j_call: TRBJ1-6; clone_size: -; v_call: TRBV4-3; d_call: TRBD1; cdr3_aa: CASSTRTGDNSPLHF; cdr3_nt: TGCGCCAGCAGCACGCGGACAGGGGATAATTCACCCCTCCACTTT
j_call: TRBJ1-6; clone_size: -; v_call: TRBV7-2; d_call: -; cdr3_aa: CASTSRGLFNSPLHF; cdr3_nt: TGTGCCAGCACCTCGCGGGGTTTGTTTAATTCACCCCTCCACTTT
j_call: TRBJ1-2; clone_size: -; v_call: TRBV5-6; d_call: TRBD1; cdr3_aa: CASSAGWTGDGYTF; cdr3_nt: TGTGCCAGCAGCGCGGGGTGGACAGGGGATGGCTACACCTTC
j_call: TRBJ2-3; clone_size: -; v_call: TRBV29-1; d_call: TRBD2; cdr3_aa: CSVEGTSGIDTQYF; cdr3_nt: TGCAGCGTTGAAGGGACTAGCGGGATAGATACGCAGTATTTT
j_call: TRBJ2-3; clone_size: -; v_call: TRBV20-1; d_call: -; cdr3_aa: CSALRGAGTDTQYF; cdr3_nt: TGCAGTGCCCTCCGTGGGGCTGGCACAGATACGCAGTATTTT
j_call: TRBJ1-2; clone_size: -; v_call: TRBV2; d_call: -; cdr3_aa: CASSETGYGYTF; cdr3_nt: TGTGCCAGCAGTGAGACAGGTTATGGCTACACCTTC
j_call: TRBJ1-3; clone_size: many; v_call: TRBV6-5; d_call: -; cdr3_aa: CASSYSLSSGNTIYF; cdr3_nt: TGTGCCAGCAGTTACTCGTTAAGCTCTGGAAACACCATATATTTT
j_call: TRBJ2-1; clone_size: few; v_call: TRBV5-1; d_call: TRBD2; cdr3_aa: CASSLAGTSRSYNEQFF; cdr3_nt: TGCGCCAGCAGCTTGGCCGGGACTAGCAGGTCCTACAATGAGCAGTTCTTC
j_call: TRBJ1-2; clone_size: few; v_call: TRBV18; d_call: -; cdr3_aa: CASSPGRQDNGYTF; cdr3_nt: TGTGCCAGCTCACCGGGGAGACAGGACAATGGCTACACCTTC
j_call: TRBJ1-3; clone_size: -; v_call: TRBV7-8; d_call: -; cdr3_aa: CASSLVSQGNTIYF; cdr3_nt: TGTGCCAGCAGCTTAGTTTCCCAGGGGAACACCATATATTTT
j_call: TRBJ2-2; clone_size: few; v_call: TRBV20-1; d_call: TRBD1; cdr3_aa: CSARPTGTGATGELFF; cdr3_nt: TGCAGTGCTAGACCTACCGGGACAGGTGCTACCGGGGAGCTGTTTTTT
j_call: TRBJ2-1; clone_size: few; v_call: TRBV20-1; d_call: -; cdr3_aa: CSARAGPWEQFF; cdr3_nt: TGCAGTGCACGAGCGGGCCCATGGGAGCAGTTCTTC
j_call: TRBJ2-2; clone_size: few; v_call: TRBV7-3; d_call: -; cdr3_aa: CASSRYGGELFF; cdr3_nt: TGTGCCAGCAGTAGATACGGCGGGGAGCTGTTTTTT
j_call: TRBJ2-1; clone_size: many; v_call: TRBV2; d_call: -; cdr3_aa: CASSRGSSYNEQFF; cdr3_nt: TGTGCCAGCAGCCGCGGAAGCTCCTACAATGAGCAGTTCTTC
j_call: TRBJ2-3; clone_size: -; v_call: TRBV7-9; d_call: -; cdr3_aa: CASVEWDTQYF; cdr3_nt: TGTGCCAGCGTAGAATGGGATACGCAGTATTTT
j_call: TRBJ1-6; clone_size: -; v_call: TRBV20-1; d_call: -; cdr3_aa: CSASPLLGGNSPLHF; cdr3_nt: TGCAGTGCTAGTCCCCTCCTTGGGGGTAATTCACCCCTCCACTTT
j_call: TRBJ2-7; clone_size: -; v_call: TRBV7-6; d_call: TRBD2; cdr3_aa: CASSLDEGLRPSYEQYF; cdr3_nt: TGTGCCAGCAGCTTAGATGAGGGACTACGGCCCTCCTACGAGCAGTACTTC
j_call: TRBJ2-5; clone_size: few; v_call: TRBV20-1; d_call: TRBD2; cdr3_aa: CSANKLAGVQETQYF; cdr3_nt: TGCAGTGCTAACAAACTAGCGGGAGTCCAAGAGACCCAGTACTTC
j_call: TRBJ2-7; clone_size: -; v_call: TRBV28; d_call: -; cdr3_aa: CASQGAVYEQYF; cdr3_nt: TGTGCCAGCCAAGGGGCAGTCTACGAGCAGTACTTC
j_call: TRBJ2-5; clone_size: -; v_call: TRBV20-1; d_call: -; cdr3_aa: CSARDPGSLPETQYF; cdr3_nt: TGCAGTGCTAGAGATCCAGGCTCCCTTCCGGAGACCCAGTACTTC
j_call: TRBJ1-1; clone_size: -; v_call: TRBV5-1; d_call: TRBD1; cdr3_aa: CASSSRTGKFTEAFF; cdr3_nt: TGCGCCAGCAGCTCTCGGACAGGGAAGTTCACTGAAGCTTTCTTT
j_call: TRBJ2-1; clone_size: many; v_call: TRBV12-3/TRBV12-4; d_call: -; cdr3_aa: CASSSGLRQFF; cdr3_nt: TGTGCCAGCAGTTCTGGTCTAAGACAGTTCTTC
j_call: TRBJ1-5; clone_size: -; v_call: TRBV10-3; d_call: -; cdr3_aa: CAIRAQGVDQPQHF; cdr3_nt: TGTGCCATCAGGGCACAGGGTGTCGATCAGCCCCAGCATTTT
j_call: TRBJ2-3; clone_size: few; v_call: TRBV6-5; d_call: -; cdr3_aa: CASSYLTVPSTDTQYF; cdr3_nt: TGTGCCAGCAGTTACTTGACAGTTCCTAGCACAGATACGCAGTATTTT
j_call: TRBJ2-1; clone_size: few; v_call: TRBV2; d_call: TRBD1; cdr3_aa: CASSGDRAPYNEQFF; cdr3_nt: TGTGCCAGCAGTGGGGACAGAGCTCCCTACAATGAGCAGTTCTTC
j_call: TRBJ2-5; clone_size: -; v_call: TRBV12-3/TRBV12-4; d_call: -; cdr3_aa: CASTPSSLAARAQYF; cdr3_nt: TGTGCCAGCACCCCAAGTAGTCTAGCAGCAAGAGCCCAGTACTTC
j_call: TRBJ2-5; clone_size: few; v_call: TRBV4-3; d_call: -; cdr3_aa: CASSQGPEETQYF; cdr3_nt: TGCGCCAGCAGCCAAGGGCCCGAAGAGACCCAGTACTTC
j_call: TRBJ2-6; clone_size: few; v_call: TRBV6-2/TRBV6-3; d_call: -; cdr3_aa: CASIPGYSGANVLTF; cdr3_nt: TGTGCCAGCATACCAGGGTACTCTGGGGCCAACGTCCTGACTTTC
j_call: TRBJ2-5; clone_size: -; v_call: TRBV7-2; d_call: TRBD2; cdr3_aa: CASSIPSGGALETQYF; cdr3_nt: TGTGCCAGCAGCATACCTAGCGGGGGGGCACTAGAGACCCAGTACTTC
j_call: TRBJ2-1; clone_size: -; v_call: TRBV5-1; d_call: TRBD1; cdr3_aa: CASSLISALGQVRDNEQFF; cdr3_nt: TGCGCCAGCAGCTTGATTTCTGCCCTGGGACAGGTTCGAGACAATGAGCAGTTCTTC
j_call: TRBJ1-4; clone_size: few; v_call: TRBV6-1; d_call: -; cdr3_aa: CASSRGRNEKLFF; cdr3_nt: TGTGCCAGCAGCCGCGGGCGGAATGAAAAACTGTTTTTT